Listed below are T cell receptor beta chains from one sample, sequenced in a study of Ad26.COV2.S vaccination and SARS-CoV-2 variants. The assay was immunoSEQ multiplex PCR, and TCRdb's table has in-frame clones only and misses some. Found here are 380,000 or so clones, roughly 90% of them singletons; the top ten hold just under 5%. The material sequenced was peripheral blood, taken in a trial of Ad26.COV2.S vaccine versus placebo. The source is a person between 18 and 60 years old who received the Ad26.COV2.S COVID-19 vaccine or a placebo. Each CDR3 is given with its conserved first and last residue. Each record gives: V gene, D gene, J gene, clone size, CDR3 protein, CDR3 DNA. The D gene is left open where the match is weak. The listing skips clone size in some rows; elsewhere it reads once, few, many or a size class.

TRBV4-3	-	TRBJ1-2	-	CASSQGYGYTF	TGCGCCAGCAGCCAAGGTTATGGCTACACCTTC
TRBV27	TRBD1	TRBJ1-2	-	CASRQRGGTGVFGYTF	TGTGCCAGCAGACAACGGGGGGGGACAGGGGTATTTGGCTACACCTTC
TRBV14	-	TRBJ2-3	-	CASSLGAGRDTQYF	TGTGCCAGCAGCCTTGGAGCAGGGCGAGATACGCAGTATTTT
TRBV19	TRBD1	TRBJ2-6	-	CASNTRGSGANVLTF	TGTGCCAGTAATACCAGGGGGTCTGGGGCCAACGTCCTGACTTTC
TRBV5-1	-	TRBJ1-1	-	CASTRNSDTEAFF	TGCGCCAGCACCCGAAACAGCGACACTGAAGCTTTCTTT
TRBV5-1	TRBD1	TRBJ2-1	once	CASQGQGLNEQFF	TGCGCCAGCCAAGGACAGGGGCTCAATGAGCAGTTCTTC
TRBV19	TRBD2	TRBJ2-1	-	CASRITSEKSSYNEQFF	TGTGCCAGTAGGATCACTAGCGAGAAGAGCTCCTACAATGAGCAGTTCTTC
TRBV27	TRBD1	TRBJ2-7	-	CASTGQGAYEQYF	TGTGCCAGCACCGGACAGGGGGCCTACGAGCAGTACTTC
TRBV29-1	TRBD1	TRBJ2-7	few	CSVGQGGEQYF	TGCAGCGTAGGACAGGGAGGCGAGCAGTACTTC
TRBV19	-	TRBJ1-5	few	CASREGPQPQHF	TGTGCCAGTAGGGAGGGGCCTCAGCCCCAGCATTTT
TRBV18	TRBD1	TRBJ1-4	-	CASSLPGTDDEKLFF	TGTGCCAGCTCGCTGCCCGGGACAGACGATGAAAAACTGTTTTTT
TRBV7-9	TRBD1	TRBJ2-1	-	CASSPDRGLNEQFF	TGTGCCAGCAGCCCGGACAGGGGGTTGAATGAGCAGTTCTTC
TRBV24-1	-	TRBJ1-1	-	CATSDLWNTEAFF	TGTGCCACCAGTGATTTGTGGAACACTGAAGCTTTCTTT
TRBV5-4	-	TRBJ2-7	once	CASSLNQRVATYEQYF	TGTGCCAGCAGCTTGAACCAGAGGGTCGCAACCTACGAGCAGTACTTC
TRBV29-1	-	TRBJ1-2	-	CSVDTGNYGYTF	TGCAGCGTTGATACAGGGAACTATGGCTACACCTTC
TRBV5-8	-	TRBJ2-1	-	CASSLGLASYNEQFF	TGTGCCAGCAGCTTGGGTCTAGCTTCCTACAATGAGCAGTTCTTC
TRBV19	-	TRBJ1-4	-	CASTRRGRGARALNEKLFF	TGTGCCAGTACCCGAAGGGGCCGGGGGGCGCGGGCTTTAAATGAAAAACTGTTTTTT
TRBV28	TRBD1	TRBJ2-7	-	CASSLPSAPRGIYYEQYF	TGTGCCAGCAGTTTGCCCTCCGCCCCCAGGGGGATTTACTACGAGCAGTACTTC
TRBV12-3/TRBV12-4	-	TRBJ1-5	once	CASSRYSNQPQHF	TGTGCCAGCAGTAGGTATAGCAATCAGCCCCAGCATTTT
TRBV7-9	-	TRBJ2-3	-	CASTQTAGTQYF	TGTGCCAGCACCCAAACGGCAGGGACGCAGTATTTT
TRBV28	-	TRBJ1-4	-	CASAPVNEKLFF	TGTGCCAGCGCCCCAGTGAATGAAAAACTGTTTTTT
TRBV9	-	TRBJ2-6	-	CASYGKGDSGANVLTF	TGTGCCAGCTACGGGAAGGGGGACTCTGGGGCCAACGTCCTGACTTTC
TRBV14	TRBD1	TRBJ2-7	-	CASSHSRDRGHEQYF	TGTGCCAGCAGCCATAGCCGGGACAGGGGCCACGAGCAGTACTTC
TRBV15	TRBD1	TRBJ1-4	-	CATSSKRTGGNEKLFF	TGTGCCACCAGCAGTAAACGGACAGGGGGCAATGAAAAACTGTTTTTT
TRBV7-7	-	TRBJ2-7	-	CASSFPGQSKYEQYF	TGTGCTAGCAGCTTCCCGGGACAAAGCAAGTACGAGCAGTACTTC
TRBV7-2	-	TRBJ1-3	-	CASSRKQGLNTIYF	TGTGCCAGCAGCCGCAAACAGGGTCTGAACACCATATATTTT
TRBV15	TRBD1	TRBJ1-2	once	CATSRTKVTGDIGYTF	TGTGCCACCAGCAGGACCAAAGTGACAGGGGATATTGGCTACACCTTC
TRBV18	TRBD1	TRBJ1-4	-	CASSPPSDRGEKLFF	TGTGCCAGCTCACCACCTTCGGACAGGGGAGAAAAACTGTTTTTT
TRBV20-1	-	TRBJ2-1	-	CSAGRNEQFF	TGCAGTGCGGGGCGAAATGAGCAGTTCTTC